The 17 T cell receptor beta chains below were found in one sample sequenced in a study of radiotherapy plus CTLA-4 blockade in lung cancer. Only in-frame clones appear in the TCRdb table, and some are missing; sequencing was by immunoSEQ multiplex PCR. The sample consists of some 110,000 clones, approximately 84% of them appearing once. The sample was peripheral blood, taken from a patient treated with radiotherapy plus ipilimumab. The receptor set was obtained from a human donor with non-small cell lung cancer who had a partial response to radiotherapy plus ipilimumab.

The rearrangement joins TRBV4-2 to TRBJ2-3, with D possibly TRBD2 on 5 matching bases. From germline, CDR1 is LGHNA and CDR2 YNFKEQ. CDR3 size: 15 residues. V gave up 0 bases and J gave up 6 bases, with 13 bases separating them. DNA of the CDR3: TGTGCCAGCAGCCAAGACGGGATCGAGGCGGATACGCAGTATTTT. It translates to CASSQDGIEADTQYF.

The genes are TRBV6-6 and TRBJ1-5; D perhaps matches TRBD1 (5 bases). Trimming cost V 6 bases and J 4 bases, with 16 bases left between them. Germline V lookup: CDR1 MNHNY, CDR2 SVGAGI (reference sequence). CDR3 size: 15 residues. CDR3 bases: TGTGCCAGCAGCCAAGACAGCAACACTAATCAGCCCCAGCATTTT. Amino acids: CASSQDSNTNQPQHF.

This chain uses TRBV19 with TRBJ1-3, with D tentatively TRBD1 (6 bases). In germline, CDR1 is LNHDA, CDR2 SQIVND (reference sequence). The CDR3 sequence is 16 residues long. V was shortened by 6 bases and J by 0 bases, with 15 bases between the two germline ends. CDR3 loop: CASSLTGLNSGNTIYF. The CDR3 DNA reads TGTGCCAGTAGCCTGACAGGCCTTAACTCTGGAAACACCATATATTTT.

This chain links TRBV6-6 with TRBJ1-5, with unresolved D. Germline CDR1 MNHNY, CDR2 SVGAGI (reference sequence). This CDR3 comprises 13 residues. V was shortened by 6 bases and J by 4 bases, with 10 bases between the two germline ends. The CDR3 DNA is TGTGCCAGCAGACTAGGTGGAAATCAGCCCCAGCATTTT. Encoded protein: CASRLGGNQPQHF.

V gene TRBV28 combines with J gene TRBJ1-2; D call uncertain. Trimming removed 2 bases at V and 2 bases at J, with 6 bases between. CDR1 is MDHEN, CDR2 SYDVKM, per germline. The CDR3 is made up of 13 amino acids. The CDR3 DNA follows: TGTGCCAGCAGTTTACCCCAGAACTATGGCTACACCTTC. This translates into CASSLPQNYGYTF.

The chain uses TRBV7-6 and TRBJ2-1, with a possible D match to TRBD2 (5 bases). Germline V gives CDR1 SGHVS, CDR2 FNYEAQ. Deletions cut 1 base from V and 6 bases from J, with 10 bases between. The CDR3 spans 14 residues. CDR3 in amino acids: CASSLGQLGNEQFF. DNA for the CDR3: TGTGCCAGCAGCTTAGGACAACTAGGCAATGAGCAGTTCTTC.

V is TRBV5-8 and J is TRBJ1-4, with 7 bases identical to TRBD1. Per germline, CDR1 SGHTS and CDR2 YDEGEE. CDR3 length equals 14 residues. V was clipped by 0 bases and J by 5 bases; unmatched bases: 1. CDR3 DNA sequence: TGTGCCAGCAGCTTGGAACAGGGGAATGAAAAACTGTTTTTT. Translation gives CASSLEQGNEKLFF.

This sequence joins TRBV6-4 and TRBJ1-5; tentative D call: TRBD1 (6 bases). The germline CDR1 and CDR2 sequences are MRHNA and SNTAGT. V shed 2 bases and J shed 6 bases, with 14 bases lying between them. The CDR3 is made up of 15 amino acids. The DNA of the CDR3 is TGTGCCAGCAGTGACGTCCCAGGGGTAGGTCAGCCCCAGCATTTT. This codes for CASSDVPGVGQPQHF.

This clone was detected only once. This chain joins TRBV19 and TRBJ2-2; maybe TRBD1 (5 bases). This CDR3 region has 13 residues. Germline CDR1 LNHDA, CDR2 SQIVND (reference sequence). V was clipped by 9 bases and J by 0 bases, with 8 bases between them. The CDR3 spells CASRAPNTGELFF. The CDR3 DNA reads as TGTGCCAGCAGGGCCCCGAACACCGGGGAGCTGTTTTTT.

V is TRBV14 and J is TRBJ2-3, with 7 bases fitting TRBD2. V shed 6 bases, J shed 2 bases, and the junction held 11 bases outside the gene matches. Germline V gene sequence: CDR1 SGHDN, CDR2 FVKESK. This CDR3 contains 16 residues. The CDR3 region is CASRLGASGHTDTQYF. The CDR3 DNA follows: TGTGCCAGCAGGCTTGGCGCTAGCGGACACACAGATACGCAGTATTTT.

The CDR3 region is CASSPAGQDETQYF. The CDR3 coding sequence is TGCGCCAGCAGCCCCGCAGGACAGGATGAGACCCAGTACTTC. This chain links TRBV5-1 with TRBJ2-5; 7 bases are a match to TRBD1. The CDR3 sequence is 14 residues long. Germline CDR1 SGHRS, CDR2 YFSETQ. Germline trimming cut 4 bases from V and 5 bases from J; bases unmatched to any gene: 8.

J is TRBJ1-5 and V is TRBV9, with D perhaps matching TRBD1 (6 bases). The V and J ends lost 3 bases and 5 bases respectively, with 15 bases between them. Germline values: CDR1 SGDLS, CDR2 YYNGEE. The CDR3 covers 15 residues. The CDR3: CASSGPGQLHQPQHF. Here the CDR3 DNA reads TGTGCCAGCAGCGGACCCGGACAGTTACATCAGCCCCAGCATTTT.

This rearrangement joins TRBV28 to TRBJ2-2, with D perhaps matching TRBD1 (5 bases). The CDR3 is 14 amino acids. The V gene lost 2 bases and the J gene lost 4 bases, with 8 bases spanning the gap. Germline V CDR1 and CDR2: MDHEN, SYDVKM. CDR3 sequence reads: CASSLDSPTGELFF. The CDR3 DNA reads TGTGCCAGCAGTTTAGACAGCCCCACCGGGGAGCTGTTTTTT.

The chain links TRBV4-2 to TRBJ2-1; tentative D call: TRBD2 (6 bases). Looked up from germline, CDR1 is LGHNA and CDR2 is YNFKEQ. This CDR3 comprises 13 residues. V lost 0 bases and J lost 10, with 10 bases in between. The CDR3 loop is CASSQEPSEEQFF. CDR3 nucleotides: TGTGCCAGCAGCCAAGAGCCTAGCGAAGAGCAGTTCTTC.

This chain uses TRBV28 with TRBJ2-1; 8 bases are a match to TRBD2. This CDR3 region has 16 residues. V trimming: 4 bases; J trimming: 5 bases; junction bases outside the gene matches: 10. The germline CDR1 and CDR2 sequences are MDHEN and SYDVKM. The CDR3 coding sequence is TGTGCCAGCAGTTCCCCGGCGGGAGGTTTTCACAATGAGCAGTTCTTC. Translated: CASSSPAGGFHNEQFF.

The chain couples TRBV9 to TRBJ2-1; 11 bases align to TRBD2. From germline, CDR1 is SGDLS and CDR2 YYNGEE. The length of the CDR3 is 15 residues. V was clipped by 2 bases and J by 8 bases; unmatched bases: 6. The CDR3 DNA follows: TGTGCCAGCAGCGTTAAGACTAGCGGGAAAGATGAGCAGTTCTTC. Its protein product is CASSVKTSGKDEQFF.

V gene TRBV30 combines with J gene TRBJ1-4; no clear D. The CDR3 length is 16 residues. V lost 0 bases and J lost 8, with 19 bases in between. Germline V gives CDR1 GTSNPN, CDR2 SVGIG (reference sequence). CDR3 nucleotides: TGTGCCTGGAGTGTACCTGGCAACCCAGGAGGGGAAAAACTGTTTTTT. This gives the protein CAWSVPGNPGGEKLFF. The entire variable domain, with the rest obtained from reference TRBV30 and TRBJ1-4, is as follows: SQTIHQWPATLVQPVGSPLSLECTVEGTSNPNLYWYRQAAGRGLQLLFYSVGIGQISSEVPQNLSASRPQDRQFILSSKKLLLSDSGFYLCAWSVPGNPGGEKLFFGSGTQLSVL.